This TCR beta chain was observed in a study of neurological immune-mediated disorders. Points from the study as a whole: Healthy controls had more TCR clonal expansion than multiple sclerosis, which showed the least, whereas HTLV-1-associated myelopathy showed the most.

The authors made cDNA by 5'RACE with 10-nucleotide random UMIs. Every sequencing run returned over 160 million TCR-beta sequences, which were derived from 15-18 subjects. A single record per CDR3 protein comes from TCRdb applying MiXCR to the 5' RACE reads. This table holds tens of thousands of distinct CDR3 sequences, about 3% found once. Trimming shortened V by 0 bases and J by 2 bases, and 11 bases separated the two germline ends. This CDR3 contains 14 residues. Germline values: CDR1 DFQATT, CDR2 SNEGSKA (reference sequence). This clonotype has only a few counts. Its antigen is currently unknown. This sequence joins TRBV20-1 and TRBJ2-7; D is undetermined. Sequencing was carried out using PBMCs. This clonotype originated in a man in his forties or fifties with multiple sclerosis. The CDR3 sequence is CSAREEKIAYEQYF. The CDR3, as DNA: TGCAGTGCTAGAGAAGAAAAAATCGCCTACGAGCAGTACTTC.